The 16 T cell receptor beta chains below were found in one sample sequenced in a study of patients and donors after allogeneic stem cell transplantation. TCRdb reanalysed the RT-PCR reads using MiXCR and keeps one entry per CDR3 protein. Of about 960,000 distinct CDR3 sequences listed, about a sixth were seen once; the top ten hold under 6.5%. The sequenced sample consisted of blood, either unsorted or a sorted T cell fraction (not recorded which). Receptor source: a human donor who was either an allogeneic HSCT recipient or a stem cell or donor lymphocyte infusion donor (not recorded which). It is not recorded whose cells these are; they may come from a transplant donor.

This clonotype was observed a few times. This chain uses TRBV6-2 or TRBV6-3 with TRBJ2-7; TRBD1 agrees at 8 bases. The CDR3 consists of 15 residues. CDR1 MNHEY and CDR2 SVGEGT come from the germline V gene. Germline trimming cut 0 bases from V and 5 bases from J; bases unmatched to any gene: 6. The CDR3 DNA follows: TGTGCCAGCAGTTACTCTTGGACAGGGCCTCACGAGCAGTACTTC. Encoded protein: CASSYSWTGPHEQYF.

This sequence joins TRBV5-1 and TRBJ2-1; TRBD2 matches 9 bases. J gave up 4 bases and V 4 bases, and 9 bases lay outside the gene matches. This CDR3 spans 16 amino acids. Germline CDR1 and CDR2: SGHRS and YFSETQ. The CDR3 region is CASSPVSGSPYNEQFF. CDR3 DNA: TGCGCCAGCAGCCCGGTTAGCGGGAGCCCTTACAATGAGCAGTTCTTC.

The genes are TRBV5-4 and TRBJ2-1; no clear D. The CDR3 contains 13 residues. Trimming removed 4 bases at V and 6 bases at J, with 11 bases between. CDR1 and CDR2 from the germline V gene are SGHNT and YYREEE (reference sequence). CDR3 loop: CASSGPSPNEQFF. Here the CDR3 DNA reads TGTGCCAGCAGCGGGCCTTCCCCCAATGAGCAGTTCTTC.

This clonotype was counted between two and nine times. The J gene is TRBJ2-7, the V gene TRBV11-2; D assignment may be TRBD1 or TRBD2 (5 bases each). The V end lost 2 bases, the J end lost 5 bases, and 10 bases lay between the germline ends. Germline V gene sequence: CDR1 SGHAT, CDR2 FQNNGV. The CDR3 is 13 amino acids. In DNA, the CDR3 is TGTGCCAGCAGCTTACAGGGAGAAAACGAGCAGTACTTC. Its translation is CASSLQGENEQYF.

This clonotype was picked up a small number of times. This chain links TRBV4-1 with TRBJ2-7, with D tentatively TRBD1 (6 bases). Germline loops: CDR1 MGHRA, CDR2 YSYEKL. CDR3 length: 17 residues. V lost 1 base and J lost 3, with 19 bases in between. The DNA of the CDR3 is TGCGCCAGCAGCCAAGCGAGACCAGGACAGCTCTACTACGAGCAGTACTTC. It specifies CASSQARPGQLYYEQYF.

The CDR3 DNA sequence: TGTGCCAGCAGGGGCGGAGCTAACTATGGCTACACCTTC. The encoded protein is CASRGGANYGYTF. The chain combines TRBV28 with TRBJ1-2; no firm D call. Germline V gives CDR1 MDHEN, CDR2 SYDVKM. CDR3 length: 13 amino acids. V was shortened by 6 bases and J by 0 bases, with 8 bases between the two germline ends.

This clonotype was observed a few times. The genes are TRBV20-1 and TRBJ2-1, with 10 bases fitting TRBD1. The trim removed 4 bases at V and 3 bases at J, leaving 6 bases unmatched. CDR1 and CDR2 (germline): DFQATT, SNEGSKA (reference sequence). CDR3 length: 15 residues. In DNA form, the CDR3 reads TGCAGTGCTACCGCCGGGGACAGGGGCTACAATGAGCAGTTCTTC. The encoded protein is CSATAGDRGYNEQFF.

This chain uses TRBV5-4 with TRBJ2-1; D is unclear. Trimming stripped 4 bases from V and 15 bases from J, with 17 bases between. Germline assignment: CDR1 SGHNT and CDR2 YYREEE (reference sequence). The length of the CDR3 is 12 residues. The CDR3: CASSLSRASLFF. In DNA form, the CDR3 reads TGTGCCAGCAGCCTCAGTAGGGCTTCACTGTTCTTC.

This clonotype has a handful of counts. V and J are TRBV20-1 and TRBJ2-4, with D possibly being TRBD1 or TRBD2 (5 bases each). The CDR3 totals 15 residues. Germline loops: CDR1 DFQATT, CDR2 SNEGSKA (reference sequence). Trimming removed 0 bases from V and 2 bases from J, with 11 bases in between. The CDR3 DNA reads as TGCAGTGCTAGAGAAGCTGGGACGACCAAAAACATTCAGTACTTC. The encoded protein is CSAREAGTTKNIQYF.

This clonotype appeared a few times. V usage is TRBV28 and J usage is TRBJ2-2; D possibly corresponds to TRBD1 (6 bases). The CDR3 is made up of 19 amino acids. The germline V gene has CDR1 MDHEN and CDR2 SYDVKM. The V end lost 2 bases, the J end lost 6 bases, and 25 bases lay between the germline ends. The CDR3 spells CASSLARTVQNRYAGELFF. The CDR3 DNA reads TGTGCCAGCAGTTTAGCCAGGACAGTACAGAACAGATATGCCGGGGAGCTGTTTTTT.

V gene TRBV20-1 combines with J gene TRBJ2-4; TRBD1 or TRBD2 may be the D gene (5 bases each). This CDR3 region has 14 residues. Per the germline V gene, CDR1 is DFQATT and CDR2 is SNEGSKA (reference sequence). V lost 3 bases and J lost 13, with 22 bases in between. This chain's CDR3 is CSARGRTGTRPQYF. The CDR3 DNA reads as TGCAGTGCTAGGGGCCGCACCGGGACGCGTCCCCAGTACTTC.

The chain employs TRBV12-3 or TRBV12-4 and TRBJ2-1, with 11 bases matching TRBD2. V lost 2 bases and J lost 4; bases outside the gene matches: 10. This CDR3 region has 18 residues. The DNA for the CDR3 is TGTGCCAGCAGTTTACGGGATAGCGGGGGGGCCAAGTACAATGAGCAGTTCTTC. This gives the protein CASSLRDSGGAKYNEQFF.

The chain couples TRBV3-1 to TRBJ2-5, with D possibly being TRBD1 or TRBD2 (6 bases each). Germline values: CDR1 LGHDT, CDR2 YNNKEL (reference sequence). The germline V and J ends were trimmed by 0 bases and 4 bases, with 18 bases remaining between them. This CDR3 contains 17 residues. CDR3 residues: CASSQEEGGIRRETQYF. The CDR3 DNA follows: TGTGCCAGCAGCCAAGAAGAGGGGGGTATCCGGCGAGAGACCCAGTACTTC.

The chain couples TRBV3-1 to TRBJ2-2; D remains ambiguous. Trimming stripped 1 base from V and 4 bases from J, with 10 bases between. In germline, CDR1 is LGHDT, CDR2 YNNKEL (reference sequence). This CDR3 is 15 amino acids long. CDR3 DNA: TGTGCCAGCAGCCAAGTTGTCTCAGTCACCGGGGAGCTGTTTTTT. It translates to CASSQVVSVTGELFF.

This clonotype was seen a handful of times. This chain joins TRBV20-1 and TRBJ1-1, with a possible D match to TRBD1 (6 bases). The V gene lost 5 bases and the J gene lost 2 bases, with 18 bases spanning the gap. Germline V gives CDR1 DFQATT, CDR2 SNEGSKA (reference sequence). The CDR3 extends over 15 amino acids. The CDR3 sequence is CSARKGGARNTEAFF. The CDR3 nucleotides read TGCAGTGCTCGAAAGGGGGGGGCGCGAAACACTGAAGCTTTCTTT.

This clonotype was counted a few times. V and J are TRBV7-9 and TRBJ2-1; the D gene is possibly TRBD1 (6 bases). Per germline, CDR1 SEHNR and CDR2 FQNEAQ (reference sequence). V lost 6 bases and J 0 bases, leaving 15 bases between the germline ends. This CDR3 is 16 amino acids long. DNA of the CDR3: TGTGCCAGCAGGCCGAAAGCGGACAGCTCCTACAATGAGCAGTTCTTC. It is translated as CASRPKADSSYNEQFF.